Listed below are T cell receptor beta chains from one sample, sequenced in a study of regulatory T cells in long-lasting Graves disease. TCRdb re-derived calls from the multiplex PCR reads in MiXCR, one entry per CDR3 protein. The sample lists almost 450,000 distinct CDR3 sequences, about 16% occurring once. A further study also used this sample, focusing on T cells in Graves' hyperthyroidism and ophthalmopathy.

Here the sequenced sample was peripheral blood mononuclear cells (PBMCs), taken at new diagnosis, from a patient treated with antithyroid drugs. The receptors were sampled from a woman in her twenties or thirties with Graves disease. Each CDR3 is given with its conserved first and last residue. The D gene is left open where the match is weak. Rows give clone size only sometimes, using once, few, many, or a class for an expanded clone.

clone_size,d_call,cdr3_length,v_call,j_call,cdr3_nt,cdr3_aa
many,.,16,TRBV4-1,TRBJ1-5,TGCGCCAGCAGCCAAGCTTGGACAGATAGCAATCAGCCCCAGCATTTT,CASSQAWTDSNQPQHF
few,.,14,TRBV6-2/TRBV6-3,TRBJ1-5,TGTGCCAGCAGCGCCCGAGACAACAATCAGCCCCAGCATTTT,CASSARDNNQPQHF
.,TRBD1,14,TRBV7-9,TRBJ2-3,TGTGCCAGCAGACCTGACAGGGGGCGAGATACGCAGTATTTT,CASRPDRGRDTQYF
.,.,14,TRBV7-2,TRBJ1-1,TGTGCCAGCAGCCTTCGGCCCGCGGGCGCTGAAGCTTTCTTT,CASSLRPAGAEAFF
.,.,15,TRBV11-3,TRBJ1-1,TGTGCCAGCAGCTTAGGGACGGCCGAGAGCACTGAAGCTTTCTTT,CASSLGTAESTEAFF
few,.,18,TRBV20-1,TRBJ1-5,TGCAGTGCTAGAAAGTTGAACATCGGCACGGGTCCCCATCAGCCCCAGCATTTT,CSARKLNIGTGPHQPQHF
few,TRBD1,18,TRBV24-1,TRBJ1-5,TGTGCCGCCAGTGACCCAGGAGGAGGGGGCTATAGCAATCAGCCCCAGCATTTT,CAASDPGGGGYSNQPQHF
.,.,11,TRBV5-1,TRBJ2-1,TGCGCCAGCACCCCCTACAATGAGCAGTTCTTC,CASTPYNEQFF
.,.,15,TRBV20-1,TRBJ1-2,TGCAGTGCTCAGACTAGCGGGAGTGCGCAGTATGGCTACACCTTC,CSAQTSGSAQYGYTF
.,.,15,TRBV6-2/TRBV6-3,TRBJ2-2,TGTGCCAGCAGTGAAGCTGTAGCGAACACCGGGGAGCTGTTTTTT,CASSEAVANTGELFF
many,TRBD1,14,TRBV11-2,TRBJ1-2,TGTGCCAGCAGCTCCTACAGGGGGCCGTATGGCTACACCTTC,CASSSYRGPYGYTF
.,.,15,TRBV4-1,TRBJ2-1,TGCGCCAGCAGCCTTCAAGGGAGACCCCACAATGAGCAGTTCTTC,CASSLQGRPHNEQFF
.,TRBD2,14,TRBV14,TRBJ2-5,TGTGCCAGCAGACCCGGGAGGGGCGAAGAGACCCAGTACTTC,CASRPGRGEETQYF
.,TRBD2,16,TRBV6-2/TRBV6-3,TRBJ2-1,TGTGCCAGCAGCGACTCACTAGCGGGAGGTCTAGATGAGCAGTTCTTC,CASSDSLAGGLDEQFF
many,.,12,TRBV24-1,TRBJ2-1,TGTGCCACCAGTGTTGGGGGTTATCTCCAGTTCTTC,CATSVGGYLQFF
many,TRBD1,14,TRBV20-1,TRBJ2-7,TGCAGTGCTAGAGGGGTGGGACAGTTCTACGAGCAGTACTTC,CSARGVGQFYEQYF
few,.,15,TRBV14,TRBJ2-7,TGTGCCAGCAGCCCCTTACTCCCAGGGGCCTACGAGCAGTACTTC,CASSPLLPGAYEQYF
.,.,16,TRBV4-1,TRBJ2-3,TGCGCCAGCAGCCAAGATGAGGGAATGGAAGGCGATACGCAGTATTTT,CASSQDEGMEGDTQYF
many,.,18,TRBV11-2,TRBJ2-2,TGTGCCAGCAGCTTAGATTTTGTGGGAGGCACGAACACCGGGGAGCTGTTTTTT,CASSLDFVGGTNTGELFF
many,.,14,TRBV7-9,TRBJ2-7,TGTGCCAGCAGCCCCCACGCTTCCTCCTACGAGCAGTACTTC,CASSPHASSYEQYF
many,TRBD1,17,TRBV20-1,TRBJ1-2,TGCAGTGCTAGGGTCCGGGACAGGGTAACCAAACTCTATGGCTACACCTTC,CSARVRDRVTKLYGYTF
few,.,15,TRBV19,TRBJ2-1,TGTGCCAGTAGCGAAGCGGAGACCCACTACAATGAGCAGTTCTTC,CASSEAETHYNEQFF
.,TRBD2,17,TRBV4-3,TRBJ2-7,TGCGCCAGCAGCCAAGTTTTTGCGGGAGAGCGCTCCTACGAGCAGTACTTC,CASSQVFAGERSYEQYF
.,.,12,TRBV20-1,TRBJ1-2,TGCAGTGCTAGCAGGGCTTCCTATGGCTACACCTTC,CSASRASYGYTF
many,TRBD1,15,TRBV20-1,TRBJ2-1,TGCAGTGCTAACCCGGGACAGGGGTCCTACAATGAGCAGTTCTTC,CSANPGQGSYNEQFF
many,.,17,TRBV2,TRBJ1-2,TGTGCCAGCAACCCCCCGCCAGGCAGGGCTTCTATGTATGGCTACACCTTC,CASNPPPGRASMYGYTF
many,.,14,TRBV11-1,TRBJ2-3,TGTGCCAGCAGCCGCGGGACCTACACAGATACGCAGTATTTT,CASSRGTYTDTQYF
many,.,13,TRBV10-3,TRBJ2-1,TGTGCCATCACCACGGATACCTACAATGAGCAGTTCTTC,CAITTDTYNEQFF
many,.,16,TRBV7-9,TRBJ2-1,TGTGCCAGCACCCAGGGACTGGTGAGCTCCTACAATGAGCAGTTCTTC,CASTQGLVSSYNEQFF
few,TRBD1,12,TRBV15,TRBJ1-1,TGTGCCATACAGGGGCTACACACTGAAGCTTTCTTT,CAIQGLHTEAFF
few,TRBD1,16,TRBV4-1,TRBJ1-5,TGCGCCAGCAGCCAAGAAGGGGGGACAGGGTTTCAGCCCCAGCATTTT,CASSQEGGTGFQPQHF
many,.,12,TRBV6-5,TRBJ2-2,TGTGCCAGCAGTTACCACACCGGGGAGCTGTTTTTT,CASSYHTGELFF
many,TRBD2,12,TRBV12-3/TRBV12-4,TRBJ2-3,TGTGCCAGCACCTGGGAGGGGGATACGCAGTATTTT,CASTWEGDTQYF
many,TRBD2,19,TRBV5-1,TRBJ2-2,TGCGCCAGCAGCTTGGCGCCTAGCGGGAGGTACGCGAACACCGGGGAGCTGTTTTTT,CASSLAPSGRYANTGELFF
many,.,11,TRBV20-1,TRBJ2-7,TGCAGTGCTAGAGTAATCTACGAGCAGTACTTC,CSARVIYEQYF
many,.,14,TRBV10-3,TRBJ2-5,TGTGCCATCAGTGAGTCTAGACAGCAAGAGACCCAGTACTTC,CAISESRQQETQYF
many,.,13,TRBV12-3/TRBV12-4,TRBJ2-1,TGTGCCAGCAGTTTAGGGGAGCGGTTTGAGCAGTTCTTC,CASSLGERFEQFF
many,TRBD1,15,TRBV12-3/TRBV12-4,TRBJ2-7,TGTGCCAGCAGTGCCTGGGACAGGGGTTACTACGAGCAGTACTTC,CASSAWDRGYYEQYF
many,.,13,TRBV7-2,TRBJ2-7,TGTGCTCTAGCTCCGGTCTCCTCCTACGAGCAGTACTTC,CALAPVSSYEQYF
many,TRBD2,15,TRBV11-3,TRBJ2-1,TGTGCCAGCAGCTTAGGGGCGGGAGGCTTACTGGAGCAGTTCTTC,CASSLGAGGLLEQFF
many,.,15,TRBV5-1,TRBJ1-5,TGCGCCAGCAGTCCGACCGGGACGGGGAATCAGCCCCAGCATTTT,CASSPTGTGNQPQHF
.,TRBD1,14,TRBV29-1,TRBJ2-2,TGCAGCGTTGCCGACAGGGGGCACACCGGGGAGCTGTTTTTT,CSVADRGHTGELFF
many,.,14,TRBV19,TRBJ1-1,TGTGCCAGTACAGTGAGGGCCTGGGACACTGAAGCTTTCTTT,CASTVRAWDTEAFF
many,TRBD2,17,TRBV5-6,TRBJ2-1,TGTGCCAGCAGCTTGCCCGGGGTCCTAGCGGGAAGCAATGAGCAGTTCTTC,CASSLPGVLAGSNEQFF
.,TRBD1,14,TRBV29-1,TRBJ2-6,TGCAGCGTTGAAGCGACAGGGGGGTCCAACGTCCTGACTTTC,CSVEATGGSNVLTF
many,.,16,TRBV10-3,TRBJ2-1,TGTGCCATCAGGACACCGGGTCCTTTTTCGGGGAATGAGCAGTTCTTC,CAIRTPGPFSGNEQFF
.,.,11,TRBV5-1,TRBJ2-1,TGCGCCAGCAAACTGGACAATGAGCAGTTCTTC,CASKLDNEQFF
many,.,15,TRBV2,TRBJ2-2,TGTGCCAGCAGGGAGACAAGCGCGAACACCGGGGAGCTGTTTTTT,CASRETSANTGELFF
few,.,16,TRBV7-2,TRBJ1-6,TGTGCCAGCAGCTTAGTTTACAGCCATAATAATTCACCCCTCCACTTT,CASSLVYSHNNSPLHF
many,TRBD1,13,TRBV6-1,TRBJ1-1,TGTGCCAGTCGACAGGGTGAGGTCACTGAAGCTTTCTTT,CASRQGEVTEAFF
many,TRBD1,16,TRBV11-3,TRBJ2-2,TGTGCCAGCAGCTCCCGGGACAGGGGTGGACCCGGGGAGCTGTTTTTT,CASSSRDRGGPGELFF
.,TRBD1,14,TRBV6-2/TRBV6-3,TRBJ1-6,TGTGCCAGCAGCCAGACAGGGGGTATCGCACCCCTCCACTTT,CASSQTGGIAPLHF
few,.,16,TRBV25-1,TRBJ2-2,TGTGCCAGCAGTGCACTTTGGACGGACGGGAGTGGGGAGCTGTTTTTT,CASSALWTDGSGELFF
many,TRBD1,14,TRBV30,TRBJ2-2,TGTGCCTGGAGTGCCCACAGGGGAACCGGGGAGCTGTTTTTT,CAWSAHRGTGELFF
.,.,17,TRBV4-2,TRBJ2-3,TGTGCCAGCAGCCACCCGGCGGCGGGACAAGTCACAGATACGCAGTATTTT,CASSHPAAGQVTDTQYF
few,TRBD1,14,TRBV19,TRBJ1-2,TGTGCCAGTAGTCAAGCGACAGGGGGATATGGCTACACCTTC,CASSQATGGYGYTF
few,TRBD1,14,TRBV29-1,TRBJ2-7,TGCAGCGTTGAGAAGGACAGGGGGCCGGGCGAGCAGTACTTC,CSVEKDRGPGEQYF
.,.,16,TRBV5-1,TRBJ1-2,TGCGCCAGCAGCCGGTCGGCAGGACAGACGGAATTGGGCTACACCTTC,CASSRSAGQTELGYTF
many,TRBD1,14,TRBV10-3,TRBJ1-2,TGTGCCATCAGTGACCCGGGACAGGAAGCTGGCTACACCTTC,CAISDPGQEAGYTF